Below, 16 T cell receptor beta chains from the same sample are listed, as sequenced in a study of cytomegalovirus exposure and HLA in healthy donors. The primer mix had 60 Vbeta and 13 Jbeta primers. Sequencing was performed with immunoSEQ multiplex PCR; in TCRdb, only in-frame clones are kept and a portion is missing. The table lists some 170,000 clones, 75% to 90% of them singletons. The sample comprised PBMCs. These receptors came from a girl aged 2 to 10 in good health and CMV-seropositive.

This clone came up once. The CDR3 coding sequence is TGCAGCGTTGACTGTGAGGTGGTCAGGGGAGACCAAGAGACCCAGTACTTC. It translates to CSVDCEVVRGDQETQYF. The chain joins TRBV29-1 to TRBJ2-5, with a possible D match to TRBD1 (6 bases). Trimming removed 3 bases at V and 0 bases at J, with 20 bases between. The CDR3 loop spans 17 amino acids. Germline assignment: CDR1 SQVTM and CDR2 ANQGSEA.

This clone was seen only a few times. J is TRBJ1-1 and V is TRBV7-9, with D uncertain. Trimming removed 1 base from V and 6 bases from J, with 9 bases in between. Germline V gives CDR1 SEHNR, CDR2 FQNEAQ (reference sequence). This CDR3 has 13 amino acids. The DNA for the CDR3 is TGTGCCAGCAGCTTAGGTTACACCTCTGAAGCTTTCTTT. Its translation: CASSLGYTSEAFF.

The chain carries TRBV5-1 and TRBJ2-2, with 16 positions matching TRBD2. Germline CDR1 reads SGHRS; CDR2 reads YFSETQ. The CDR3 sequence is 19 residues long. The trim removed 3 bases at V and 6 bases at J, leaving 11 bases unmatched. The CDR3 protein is CASSSPPGTSGRVAGELFF. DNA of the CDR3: TGCGCCAGCAGCTCGCCCCCCGGGACTAGCGGGAGGGTCGCCGGGGAGCTGTTTTTT.

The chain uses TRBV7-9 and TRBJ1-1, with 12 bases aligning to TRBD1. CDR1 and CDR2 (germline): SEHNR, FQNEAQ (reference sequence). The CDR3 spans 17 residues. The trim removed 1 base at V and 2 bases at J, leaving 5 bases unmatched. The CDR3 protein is CASSLGGQGARNTEAFF. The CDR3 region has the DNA TGTGCCAGCAGCTTAGGGGGACAGGGGGCAAGAAACACTGAAGCTTTCTTT.

The CDR3 bases are TGTGCCAGCAGCTCCCTCCACGAGCAGTACTTC. It specifies CASSSLHEQYF. The gene calls are TRBV7-6 and TRBJ2-7; D is undetermined. Trimming removed 4 bases from V and 5 bases from J, with 6 bases in between. The germline V gene has CDR1 SGHVS and CDR2 FNYEAQ. This CDR3 spans 11 amino acids.

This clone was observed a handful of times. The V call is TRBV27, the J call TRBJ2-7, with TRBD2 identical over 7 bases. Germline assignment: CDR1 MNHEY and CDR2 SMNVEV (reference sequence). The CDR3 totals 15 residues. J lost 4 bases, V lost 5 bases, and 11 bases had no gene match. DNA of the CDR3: TGTGCCAGCAGTCCGCGGTCTAGCGGCCCTTACGAGCAGTACTTC. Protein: CASSPRSSGPYEQYF.

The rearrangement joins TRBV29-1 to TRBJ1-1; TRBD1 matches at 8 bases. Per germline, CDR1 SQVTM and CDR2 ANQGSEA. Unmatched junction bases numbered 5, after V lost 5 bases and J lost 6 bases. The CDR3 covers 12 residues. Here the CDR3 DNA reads TGCAGCGTTCGGACAGGGCGCGCTGAAGCTTTCTTT. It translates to CSVRTGRAEAFF. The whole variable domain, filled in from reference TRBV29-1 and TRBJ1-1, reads SAVISQKPSRDICQRGTSLTIQCQVDSQVTMMFWYRQQPGQSLTLIATANQGSEATYESGFVIDKFPISRPNLTFSTLTVSNMSPEDSSIYLCSVRTGRAEAFFGQGTRLTVV.

The CDR3 region is CSVDVYGPLPGFLRDEQFF. DNA for the CDR3: TGCAGCGTTGATGTTTACGGGCCACTTCCGGGCTTTCTGCGGGATGAGCAGTTCTTC. V gene TRBV29-1 combines with J gene TRBJ2-1; D is perhaps TRBD2 (5 bases). The CDR3 has 19 residues. The germline V gene has CDR1 SQVTM and CDR2 ANQGSEA. V dropped 3 bases and J dropped 8 bases, with 32 bases sitting between them.

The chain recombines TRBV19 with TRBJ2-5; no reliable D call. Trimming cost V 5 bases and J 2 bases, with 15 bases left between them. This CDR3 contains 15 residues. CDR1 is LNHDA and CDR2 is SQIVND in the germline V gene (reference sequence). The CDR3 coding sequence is TGTGCCAGTAGTCCCGGCTCGTGGAGTCAAGAGACCCAGTACTTC. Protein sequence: CASSPGSWSQETQYF. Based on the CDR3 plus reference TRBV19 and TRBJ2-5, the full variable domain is DGGITQSPKYLFRKEGQNVTLSCEQNLNHDAMYWYRQDPGQGLRLIYYSQIVNDFQKGDIAEGYSVSREKKESFPLTVTSAQKNPTAFYLCASSPGSWSQETQYFGPGTRLLVL.

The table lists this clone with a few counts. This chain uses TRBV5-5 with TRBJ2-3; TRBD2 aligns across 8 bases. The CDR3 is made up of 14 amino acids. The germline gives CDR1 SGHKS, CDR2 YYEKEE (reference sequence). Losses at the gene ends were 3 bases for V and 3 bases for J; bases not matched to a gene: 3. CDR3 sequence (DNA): TGTGCCAGCAGCTACTCGGGGGGGACAGATACGCAGTATTTT. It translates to CASSYSGGTDTQYF.

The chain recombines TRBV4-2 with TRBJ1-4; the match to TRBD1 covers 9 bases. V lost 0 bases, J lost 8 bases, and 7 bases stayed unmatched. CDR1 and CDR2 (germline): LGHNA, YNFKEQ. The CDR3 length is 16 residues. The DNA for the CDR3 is TGTGCCAGCAGCCAAGATCCGGGACAGGGTTGGGAAAAACTGTTTTTT. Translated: CASSQDPGQGWEKLFF.

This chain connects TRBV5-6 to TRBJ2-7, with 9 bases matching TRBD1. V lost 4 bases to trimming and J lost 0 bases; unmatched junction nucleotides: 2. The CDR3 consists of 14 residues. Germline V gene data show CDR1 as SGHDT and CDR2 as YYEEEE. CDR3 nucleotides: TGTGCCAGCAGCCCGACAGGGGGCTCCTACGAGCAGTACTTC. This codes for CASSPTGGSYEQYF. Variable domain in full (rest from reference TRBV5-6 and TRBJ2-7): DAGVTQSPTHLIKTRGQQVTLRCSPKSGHDTVSWYQQALGQGPQFIFQYYEEEERQRGNFPDRFSGHQFPNYSSELNVNALLLGDSALYLCASSPTGGSYEQYFGPGTRLTVT.

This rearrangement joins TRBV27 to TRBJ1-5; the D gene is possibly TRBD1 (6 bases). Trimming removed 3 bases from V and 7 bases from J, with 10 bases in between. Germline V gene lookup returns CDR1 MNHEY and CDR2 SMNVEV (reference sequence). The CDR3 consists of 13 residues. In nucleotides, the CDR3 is TGTGCCAGCAGTTTCCACAGGGCCCAGCCCCAGCATTTT. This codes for CASSFHRAQPQHF.

The chain's CDR3 is CASSARQTQETQYF. The DNA of the CDR3 is TGTGCCAGCAGTGCCCGACAGACCCAAGAGACCCAGTACTTC. The chain employs TRBV2 and TRBJ2-5, with D tentatively TRBD1 (5 bases). Germline V gives CDR1 SNHLY, CDR2 FYNNEI. Trimming stripped 4 bases from V and 1 base from J, with 10 bases between. CDR3 length: 14 amino acids. Combining the CDR3 with reference TRBV2 and TRBJ2-5 gives the whole variable domain EPEVTQTPSHQVTQMGQEVILRCVPISNHLYFYWYRQILGQKVEFLVSFYNNEISEKSEIFDDQFSVERPDGSNFTLKIRSTKLEDSAMYFCASSARQTQETQYFGPGTRLLVL.

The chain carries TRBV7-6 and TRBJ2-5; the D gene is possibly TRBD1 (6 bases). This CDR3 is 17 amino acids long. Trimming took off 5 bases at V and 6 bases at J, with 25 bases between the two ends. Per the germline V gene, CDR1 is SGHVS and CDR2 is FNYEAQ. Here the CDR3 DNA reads TGTGCCAGCAGCCCCCGATTCACAGGCGAAGGGGGAAAGACCCAGTACTTC. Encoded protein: CASSPRFTGEGGKTQYF.

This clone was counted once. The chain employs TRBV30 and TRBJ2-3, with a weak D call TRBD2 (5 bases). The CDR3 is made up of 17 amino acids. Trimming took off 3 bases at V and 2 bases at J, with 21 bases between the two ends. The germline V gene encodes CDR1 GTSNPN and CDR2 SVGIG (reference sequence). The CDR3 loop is CAWSPNQRQSFTDTQYF. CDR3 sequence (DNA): TGTGCCTGGAGCCCTAACCAGCGGCAATCATTCACAGATACGCAGTATTTT.